The 20 T cell receptor beta chains presented below share a single source sample, sequenced in a study of T cells after yellow fever vaccination. TCRdb recomputed calls from the 5' RACE reads with MiXCR, one row per CDR3 protein. The sample consists of roughly 160,000 distinct CDR3 sequences, 6% to 7.5% of them appearing once. The starting material was CD4+ T cells sorted from PBMCs, obtained around 5 days after the first yellow fever vaccination. The origin of the receptors is a man aged 18 to 29 who received the YFV17D yellow fever vaccine.

On this clonotype: A read error may explain this, as a much larger clone is one base away. V gene TRBV5-1 combines with J gene TRBJ2-5, with TRBD1 identical over 7 bases. The J segment lost 5 bases and the V segment lost 7 bases, leaving 11 bases of the junction unmatched. Germline V lookup: CDR1 SGHRS, CDR2 YFSETQ. This CDR3 is 14 amino acids long. The CDR3 DNA is TGCGCCAGCTTCCGGGACAGAGGGCACGAGACCCAGTACTTC. Residues: CASFRDRGHETQYF.

This clonotype was counted at least ten times. This chain links TRBV29-1 with TRBJ2-3, with D perhaps given as TRBD1 or TRBD2 (5 bases each). This CDR3 comprises 14 residues. V dropped 4 bases and J dropped 0 bases, with 11 bases sitting between them. CDR1 and CDR2 from the germline V gene are SQVTM and ANQGSEA. CDR3 sequence reads: CSVVGWGSTDTQYF. For the CDR3, the DNA is TGCAGCGTTGTAGGGTGGGGGAGCACAGATACGCAGTATTTT.

This clonotype was picked up many times. The gene calls are TRBV20-1 and TRBJ2-2; TRBD2 matches 10 bases. Germline V lookup: CDR1 DFQATT, CDR2 SNEGSKA (reference sequence). J was trimmed by 6 bases and V by 0 bases; bases with no gene match: 4. The CDR3 covers 15 residues. Written as DNA, the CDR3 is TGCAGTGCTAGAGATGAAACTAGCGGGGCCGGGGAGCTGTTTTTT. Translating gives CSARDETSGAGELFF.

At least ten counts were recorded for this clonotype. The rearrangement uses TRBV5-1 and TRBJ2-7, with D hard to call. V was pared by 2 bases and J by 2 bases, with 2 bases between. Germline V gene lookup returns CDR1 SGHRS and CDR2 YFSETQ. This CDR3 region has 11 residues. CDR3 sequence reads: CASSLPYEQYV. The DNA for the CDR3 is TGCGCCAGCAGCTTACCCTACGAGCAGTACGTC.

The rearrangement uses TRBV6-2 or TRBV6-3 and TRBJ1-6, with D perhaps matching TRBD1 (5 bases). Germline values: CDR1 MNHEY, CDR2 SVGEGT. The V end lost 2 bases, the J end lost 10 bases, and 12 bases lay between the germline ends. This CDR3 region has 14 residues. As DNA, the CDR3 is TGTGCCAGCAGTTACCTCCTTGACAGCTCACCCCTCCACTTT. Translation: CASSYLLDSSPLHF.

The chain employs TRBV6-6 and TRBJ2-7; 7 nucleotides match TRBD1. The CDR3 extends over 13 amino acids. Germline V CDR1 and CDR2: MNHNY, SVGAGI (reference sequence). With 6 bases clipped from V and 6 bases from J, the junction kept 8 bases outside the gene matches. CDR3 in DNA: TGTGCCAGCAGAGGGGGCGACAGAGGCGAGCAGTACTTC. It specifies CASRGGDRGEQYF.

The chain is built from TRBV7-2 and TRBJ2-1; D could derive from TRBD1 or TRBD2 (5 bases each). This CDR3 contains 15 residues. Per the germline V gene, CDR1 is SGHTA and CDR2 is FQGNSA. V lost 5 bases to trimming and J lost 0 bases, with 11 bases between them. CDR3 DNA: TGTGCCAGCAGCCCTAATGGGGGCTCCTACAATGAGCAGTTCTTC. Its translation: CASSPNGGSYNEQFF.

The chain carries TRBV7-4 and TRBJ2-1; the D gene is possibly TRBD2 (6 bases). Germline lookup yields CDR1 SGHVT and CDR2 SQSDAQ. This CDR3 region has 14 residues. V was cut by 6 bases and J by 9 bases, with 18 bases left in between. The DNA of the CDR3 is TGTGCCAGCAGGAAGACGGGGGAGACCTGTGAGCAGTTCTTC. As protein: CASRKTGETCEQFF.

The chain employs TRBV7-9 and TRBJ2-4; the D call may be TRBD1 or TRBD2 (7 bases each). The V gene's germline CDR1 is SEHNR and CDR2 FQNEAQ (reference sequence). The CDR3 length is 16 residues. V lost 4 bases, J lost 6 bases, and 19 bases lay in between. CDR3 residues: CASSSQGGRGRNIQYF. In nucleotides, the CDR3 is TGTGCCAGCAGCTCCCAGGGGGGGCGAGGAAGAAACATTCAGTACTTC. Full variable domain (outside the CDR3, taken from reference TRBV7-9 and TRBJ2-4): DTGVSQNPRHKITKRGQNVTFRCDPISEHNRLYWYRQTLGQGPEFLTYFQNEAQLEKSRLLSDRFSAERPKGSFSTLEIQRTEQGDSAMYLCASSSQGGRGRNIQYFGAGTRLSVL.

This clonotype has a count of ten or more. The V gene is TRBV11-2, the J gene TRBJ2-3; 9 nucleotides align to TRBD1. Germline V CDR1 and CDR2: SGHAT, FQNNGV. V lost 4 bases and J lost 6; bases outside the gene matches: 2. The CDR3 covers 13 residues. The CDR3 region is CASSWTGEDTQYF. CDR3 nucleotides: TGTGCCAGCAGCTGGACAGGGGAGGATACGCAGTATTTT.

This clonotype was observed many times. The chain employs TRBV6-2 or TRBV6-3 and TRBJ2-1; perhaps TRBD1 as D (5 bases). The CDR3 contains 13 residues. The V gene's germline CDR1 is MNHEY and CDR2 SVGEGT. V lost 2 bases and J lost 9, with 11 bases in between. This chain's CDR3 is CASSYAGIPEQFF. DNA for the CDR3: TGTGCCAGCAGTTACGCAGGGATTCCTGAGCAGTTCTTC.

The sample holds many counts of this clonotype. This chain uses TRBV11-2 with TRBJ2-5, with D maybe TRBD2 (5 bases). Trimming took 3 bases from V and 5 from J, leaving 10 bases between them. CDR3 length equals 13 residues. Germline assignment: CDR1 SGHAT and CDR2 FQNNGV. DNA of the CDR3: TGTGCCAGCAGCTTCCAGCGGACGGAGACCCAGTACTTC. Translating it yields CASSFQRTETQYF.

This clonotype was seen ten or more times. The chain is built from TRBV10-3 and TRBJ2-1, with TRBD1 as a possible D gene (6 bases). This CDR3 is 14 amino acids long. V was pared by 6 bases and J by 8 bases, with 17 bases between. The germline V gene has CDR1 ENHRY and CDR2 SYGVKD. The CDR3 DNA reads as TGTGCCATCAGCGGATCGGCCAAGGGGGATGAGCAGTTCTTC. Protein sequence: CAISGSAKGDEQFF.

This clonotype was detected ten times or more. The chain recombines TRBV5-1 with TRBJ2-2; D might be TRBD1 (6 bases). The CDR3 is made up of 15 amino acids. The V gene's germline CDR1 is SGHRS and CDR2 YFSETQ. V was shortened by 2 bases and J by 2 bases, with 10 bases between the two germline ends. This chain's CDR3 is CASSLGQINTGELFF. CDR3 DNA sequence: TGCGCCAGCAGCTTAGGACAGATAAACACCGGGGAGCTGTTTTTT. The variable domain in full, completed from reference TRBV5-1 and TRBJ2-2, reads KAGVTQTPRYLIKTRGQQVTLSCSPISGHRSVSWYQQTPGQGLQFLFEYFSETQRNKGNFPGRFSGRQFSNSRSEMNVSTLELGDSALYLCASSLGQINTGELFFGEGSRLTVL.

A note on this clonotype: This sequence may be a read error, since a much larger clone differs from it by one base. This sequence joins TRBV11-3 and TRBJ2-1; TRBD2 aligns across 7 bases. With 1 base clipped from V and 2 bases from J, the junction kept 5 bases outside the gene matches. Per germline, CDR1 SGHNT and CDR2 YENEEA. The CDR3 consists of 16 residues. The CDR3 protein is CASSLGHSGPYNEQFF. CDR3 bases: TGTGCCAGCAGCTTAGGACATAGCGGGCCCTACAATGAGCAGTTCTTC. Combining the CDR3 with reference TRBV11-3 and TRBJ2-1 gives the whole variable domain EAGVVQSPRYKIIEKKQPVAFWCNPISGHNTLYWYLQNLGQGPELLIRYENEEAVDDSQLPKDRFSAERLKGVDSTLKIQPAELGDSAVYLCASSLGHSGPYNEQFFGPGTRLTVL.

This clonotype was observed at least ten times. The gene calls are TRBV11-2 and TRBJ2-6; D gene uncertain. Germline lookup yields CDR1 SGHAT and CDR2 FQNNGV. The CDR3 loop spans 15 amino acids. Trimming removed 0 bases at V and 0 bases at J, with 3 bases between. CDR3 sequence reads: CASSLELSGANVLTF. The CDR3 region has the DNA TGTGCCAGCAGCTTAGAGCTCTCTGGGGCCAACGTCCTGACTTTC.

There are many counts of this clonotype. The rearrangement links TRBV4-2 to TRBJ1-1, with D perhaps TRBD1 (5 bases). The CDR3 has 16 residues. Germline assignment: CDR1 LGHNA and CDR2 YNFKEQ. Between the trimmed V and J ends, which lost 4 bases and 3 bases, there was a span of 18 bases. CDR3 sequence reads: CASSPFKGLEDTEAFF. The CDR3 coding sequence is TGTGCCAGCAGCCCATTCAAGGGGTTAGAGGACACTGAAGCTTTCTTT.

This clonotype has only a few counts. The V call is TRBV9, the J call TRBJ2-2; D tentatively reads TRBD1 or TRBD2 (5 bases each). Trimming took 0 bases from V and 4 from J, leaving 7 bases between them. The CDR3 covers 14 residues. In germline, CDR1 is SGDLS, CDR2 YYNGEE. The DNA for the CDR3 is TGTGCCAGCAGCGTAGACGGGGCCACCGGGGAGCTGTTTTTT. This sequence encodes CASSVDGATGELFF.

This clonotype was detected many times. The chain recombines TRBV7-2 with TRBJ1-5; TRBD1 matches 7 bases. From germline, CDR1 is SGHTA and CDR2 FQGNSA. V shed 0 bases and J 0 bases; nucleotides not matched to a gene: 5. This CDR3 spans 17 amino acids. CDR3 residues: CASSLAYDRDSNQPQHF. The CDR3 nucleotides are TGTGCCAGCAGCTTAGCCTACGACAGGGATAGCAATCAGCCCCAGCATTTT. Full variable domain (remainder filled in from reference TRBV7-2 and TRBJ1-5): GAGVSQSPSNKVTEKGKDVELRCDPISGHTALYWYRQSLGQGLEFLIYFQGNSAPDKSGLPSDRFSAERTGGSVSTLTIQRTQQEDSAVYLCASSLAYDRDSNQPQHFGDGTRLSIL.

This clonotype has more than one count but fewer than ten. The chain recombines TRBV18 with TRBJ2-5; D possibly corresponds to TRBD2 (5 bases). The CDR3 spans 14 residues. CDR1 is KGHSH and CDR2 is LQKENI in the germline V gene. V was cut by 0 bases and J by 5 bases, with 10 bases left in between. Written as DNA, the CDR3 is TGTGCCAGCTCACCACCGGCTAGCTATGAGACCCAGTACTTC. Residues: CASSPPASYETQYF.